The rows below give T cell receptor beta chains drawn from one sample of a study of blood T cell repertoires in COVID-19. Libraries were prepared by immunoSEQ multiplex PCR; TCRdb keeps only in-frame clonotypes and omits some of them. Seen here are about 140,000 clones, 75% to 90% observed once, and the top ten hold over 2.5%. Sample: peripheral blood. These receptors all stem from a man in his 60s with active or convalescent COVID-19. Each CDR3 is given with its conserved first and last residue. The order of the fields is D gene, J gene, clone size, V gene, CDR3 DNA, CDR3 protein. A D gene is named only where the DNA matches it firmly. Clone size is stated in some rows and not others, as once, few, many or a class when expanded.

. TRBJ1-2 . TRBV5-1 TGCGCCAGCAGCTTGGGACAGCTCAACTATGGCTACACCTTC CASSLGQLNYGYTF
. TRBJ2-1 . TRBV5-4 TGTGCCAGCAGCGGTAAGGGGTTCGGCAATGAGCAGTTCTTC CASSGKGFGNEQFF
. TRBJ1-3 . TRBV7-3 TGTGCCAGCGGCTCCCGCTCTGGAAACACCATATATTTT CASGSRSGNTIYF
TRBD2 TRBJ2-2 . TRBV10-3 TGTGCCAACTCGCCCCTAGCGGGTTCGAACACCGGGGAGCTGTTTTTT CANSPLAGSNTGELFF
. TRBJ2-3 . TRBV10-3 TGTGCCACCAACAGCGGGGATACGCAGTATTTT CATNSGDTQYF
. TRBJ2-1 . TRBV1 TGCACCAGCAGCCAAGATCTTGGGGCTAGCGGCCTTCACAATGAGCAGTTCTTC CTSSQDLGASGLHNEQFF
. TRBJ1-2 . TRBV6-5 TGTGCCAGCAGCCTCAGGCTACACGGAAACTATGGCTACACCTTC CASSLRLHGNYGYTF
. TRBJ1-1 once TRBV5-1 TGCGCCAGCAGCTTCGGCCAGGCTGAAGCTTTCTTT CASSFGQAEAFF
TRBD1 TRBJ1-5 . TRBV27 TGTGCCAGCAGTTCCGGACAGGGAATTAATCAGCCCCAGCATTTT CASSSGQGINQPQHF
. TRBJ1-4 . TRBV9 TGTGCCAGCAGCGTAGGGAGAAGCACTAATGAAAAACTGTTTTTT CASSVGRSTNEKLFF
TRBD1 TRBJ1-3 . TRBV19 TGTGCCAGTAGAAGGGACAGCTACTCTGGAAACACCATATATTTT CASRRDSYSGNTIYF
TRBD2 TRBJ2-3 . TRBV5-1 TGCGCCAGCAGCCGCTCGGGACTAGCGGGAGGGCCCGGAGATACGCAGTATTTT CASSRSGLAGGPGDTQYF
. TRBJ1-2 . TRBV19 TGTGCCAGTAGCTCTGAACAGGGCTTTGCTAACTATGGCTACACCTTC CASSSEQGFANYGYTF
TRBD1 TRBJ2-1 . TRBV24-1 TGTGCCACCAGTGACTTGGACAGGGTCAATGAGCAGTTCTTC CATSDLDRVNEQFF
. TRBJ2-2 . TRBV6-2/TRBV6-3 TGTGCCAGCAGTAGGGGGGATTTTCGGACAGGGAACACCGGGGAGCTGTTTTTT CASSRGDFRTGNTGELFF
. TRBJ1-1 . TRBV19 TGTGCCAGTAGTATCGGCAGGGGGAACACTGAAGCTTTCTTT CASSIGRGNTEAFF
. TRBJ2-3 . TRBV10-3 TGTGCCATCAGACGGGACGCGGAGGGAGATACGCAGTATTTT CAIRRDAEGDTQYF
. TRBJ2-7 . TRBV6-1 TGTGCCAGCCTATCGCCAAACCTGATGAATGAGCAGTACTTC CASLSPNLMNEQYF
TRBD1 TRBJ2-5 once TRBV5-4 TGTGCCAGCAGCTCGGGACAGGGGTGGGAAGAGACCCAGTACTTC CASSSGQGWEETQYF
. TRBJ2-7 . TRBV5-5 TGTGCCAGCAGCTCCTCCCCGACAGACTCCTACGAGCAGTACTTC CASSSSPTDSYEQYF
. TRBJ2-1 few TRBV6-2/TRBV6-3 TGTGCCAGCAGCCGGCATGTTGTTTCCTACAATGAGCAGTTCTTC CASSRHVVSYNEQFF
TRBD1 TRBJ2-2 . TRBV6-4 TGTGCCAGTAAACCGGGACAGGGGTCCGGGGAGCTGTTTTTT CASKPGQGSGELFF
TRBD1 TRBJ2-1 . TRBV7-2 TGTGCCAGCAGCGGGACAGCATACTCCTACAATGAGCAGTTCTTC CASSGTAYSYNEQFF
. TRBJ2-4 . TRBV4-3 TGCGCCAGCAGCCAAGATTGGGGGCAGGGAGCCAAAAACATTCAGTACTTC CASSQDWGQGAKNIQYF
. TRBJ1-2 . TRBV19 TGTGCCAGCGCTCAGGGGAAGAACTATGGCTACACCTTC CASAQGKNYGYTF
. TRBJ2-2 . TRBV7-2 TGTGCCAGCAGCTTAGGGGCTAGCATCACCGGGGAGCTGTTTTTT CASSLGASITGELFF
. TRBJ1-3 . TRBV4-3 TGCGCCAGCAGCCAAGATGACGGAGCGGCCCTAGTAAACACCATATATTTT CASSQDDGAALVNTIYF
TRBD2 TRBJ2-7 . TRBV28 TGTGCCAGCAGTCGACTAGCGGAGGGTTACGAGCAGTACTTC CASSRLAEGYEQYF
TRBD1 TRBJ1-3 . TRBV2 TGTGCCAGTAAGTCGACAGGGAGTGGAAACACCATATATTTT CASKSTGSGNTIYF
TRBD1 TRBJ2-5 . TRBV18 TGTGCCAGCTCGGCCGGGACAGGGGGCAGAGAGACCCAGTACTTC CASSAGTGGRETQYF
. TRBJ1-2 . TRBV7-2 TGTGCCAGCAGCTTATCCAGCTATGGCTACACCTTC CASSLSSYGYTF
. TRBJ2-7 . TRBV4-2 TGTGCCAGCAGCCAAGATTTTTCAAGGACGGGGGAGCAGTACTTC CASSQDFSRTGEQYF
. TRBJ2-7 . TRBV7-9 TGTGCCAGCAGCAAGGACAGTTACGAGCAGTACTTC CASSKDSYEQYF
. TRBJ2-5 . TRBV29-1 TGCAGCGTTAGGGCGGGCCAAGGGCAAGAGACCCAGTACTTC CSVRAGQGQETQYF
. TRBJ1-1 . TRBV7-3 TGTGCCAGCAGCTTCAACGGAGGGAACACTGAAGCTTTCTTT CASSFNGGNTEAFF
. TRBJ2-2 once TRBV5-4 TGTGCCAGCAGCTTGGCCGGTCAGGGGAACACCGGGGAGCTGTTTTTT CASSLAGQGNTGELFF
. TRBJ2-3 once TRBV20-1 TGCAGTGCTAGTAAAGCGGGTATCACAGATACGCAGTATTTT CSASKAGITDTQYF